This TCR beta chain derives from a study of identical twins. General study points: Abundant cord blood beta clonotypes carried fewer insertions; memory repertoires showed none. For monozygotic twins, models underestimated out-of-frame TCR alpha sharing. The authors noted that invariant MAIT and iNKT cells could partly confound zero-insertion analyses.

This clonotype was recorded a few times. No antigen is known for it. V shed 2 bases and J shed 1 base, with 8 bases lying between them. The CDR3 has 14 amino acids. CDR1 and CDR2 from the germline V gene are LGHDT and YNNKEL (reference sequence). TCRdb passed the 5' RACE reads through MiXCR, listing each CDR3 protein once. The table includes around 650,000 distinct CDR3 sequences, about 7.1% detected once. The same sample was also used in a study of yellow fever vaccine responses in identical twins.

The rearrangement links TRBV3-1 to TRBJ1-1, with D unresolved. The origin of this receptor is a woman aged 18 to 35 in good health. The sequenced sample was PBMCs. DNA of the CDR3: TGTGCCAGCAGCCAAACGCAGGAGAACACTGAAGCTTTCTTT. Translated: CASSQTQENTEAFF.